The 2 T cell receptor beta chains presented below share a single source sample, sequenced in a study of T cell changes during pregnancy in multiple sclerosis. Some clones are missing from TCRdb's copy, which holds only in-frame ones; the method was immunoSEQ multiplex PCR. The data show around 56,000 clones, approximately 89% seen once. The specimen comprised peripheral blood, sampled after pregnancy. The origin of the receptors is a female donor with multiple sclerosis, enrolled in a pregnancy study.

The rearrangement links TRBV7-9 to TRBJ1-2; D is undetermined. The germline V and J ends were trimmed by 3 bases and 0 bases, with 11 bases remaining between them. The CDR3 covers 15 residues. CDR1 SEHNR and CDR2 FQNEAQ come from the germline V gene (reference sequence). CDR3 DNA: TGTGCCAGCAGCTTTTTATTCCGTTCTAACTATGGCTACACCTTC. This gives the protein CASSFLFRSNYGYTF. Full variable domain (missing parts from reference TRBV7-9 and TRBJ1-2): DTGVSQNPRHKITKRGQNVTFRCDPISEHNRLYWYRQTLGQGPEFLTYFQNEAQLEKSRLLSDRFSAERPKGSFSTLEIQRTEQGDSAMYLCASSFLFRSNYGYTFGSGTRLTVV.

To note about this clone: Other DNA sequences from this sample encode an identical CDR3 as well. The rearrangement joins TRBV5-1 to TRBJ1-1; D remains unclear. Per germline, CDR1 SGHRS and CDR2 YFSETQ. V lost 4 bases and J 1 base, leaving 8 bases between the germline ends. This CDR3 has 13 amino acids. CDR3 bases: TGCGCCAGCAGCCGAGGCCAGAACACTGAAGCTTTCTTT. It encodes CASSRGQNTEAFF.